This entry concerns a single TCR beta chain. Its antigen is currently not known. No much larger clone exists at a distance of one base, and base qualities are not known. This entry belongs to a study of blood T cell repertoires in COVID-19 (dated by TCRdb to 2020 to 2021). For context, the study as a whole: Samples covering the acute and convalescent phases of COVID-19 were provided by collaborators in the United States, Italy and Spain. The material from the prospective study consisted of cDNA or gDNA derived from T cells, B-cell-depleted T cells, or PBMCs. The dataset comprised deeply sampled blood TCRbeta repertoires from subjects exposed to, actively infected with, or recovered from COVID-19. The repertoires were made available in a free public database intended to serve as a resource for research on the immune response to SARS-CoV-2. The samples were drawn from the first 160 participants of the ongoing ImmuneRACE study and from 1,254 subjects provided by 6 global collaborators. Nearly every sample came with metadata listing a de-identified subject ID, COVID-19 status, age in years and sex. HLA class I and class II types, where available, came from metadata supplied by the sample provider rather than from assay-based typing.

The CDR3 has 13 amino acids, counting the end cysteine and phenylalanine. Of all the DNA, just the CDR3 is kept, 39 bases in frame from base 1. V was cut back by 3 bases and J by 7 bases, leaving a gap of 10 bases between them. From a lookup of the germline V gene, CDR1 and CDR2 are SGHNT and YENEEA. TCRbeta CDR3 regions were amplified from genomic DNA using the immunoSEQ Assay, a bias-controlled multiplex PCR. In the authors' own workflow: The number of nucleated cells in each sample was estimated by amplification of reference gene primers within the assay. Sequence reads were collapsed and filtered to measure the absolute abundance of every unique TCRbeta CDR3 rearrangement. Productive Simpson clonality was computed per sample as the square root of Simpson's diversity index over productive rearrangements. Sourced from immuneACCESS, this table was stored by TCRdb with only in-frame sequences that have V and J called. A share of the clones is absent; for the studies checked, an unresolved V gene accounts for under half, and the remainder has no known explanation. The DNA was the basis for D and trimming; V, J and clone size are from that table. In all, the sample holds more than 140,000 clones, and 84% of those were seen once. The ten most abundant clones make up 7.2% of the sample.

The collaborating institutions used their own protocols to collect whole blood in K2EDTA tubes. Collaborator samples were shipped for TCRbeta analysis as frozen whole blood, isolated PBMCs, or DNA extracted from either sample type. Study-wide conclusions, independent of this receptor: How much clinical and demographic metadata was included differed by source and by participant, and the metadata was provided uncurated.

What was sequenced was peripheral blood. Recombination connected TRBV11-3 to TRBJ2-1, with no D gene named confidently. This TCR came from a woman between 45 and 60 years old in a cohort sampled during active or convalescent COVID-19. For the CDR3, the sequence is CASSFDTRNEQFF. The DNA is TGTGCCAGCAGCTTTGACACAAGGAATGAGCAGTTCTTC.